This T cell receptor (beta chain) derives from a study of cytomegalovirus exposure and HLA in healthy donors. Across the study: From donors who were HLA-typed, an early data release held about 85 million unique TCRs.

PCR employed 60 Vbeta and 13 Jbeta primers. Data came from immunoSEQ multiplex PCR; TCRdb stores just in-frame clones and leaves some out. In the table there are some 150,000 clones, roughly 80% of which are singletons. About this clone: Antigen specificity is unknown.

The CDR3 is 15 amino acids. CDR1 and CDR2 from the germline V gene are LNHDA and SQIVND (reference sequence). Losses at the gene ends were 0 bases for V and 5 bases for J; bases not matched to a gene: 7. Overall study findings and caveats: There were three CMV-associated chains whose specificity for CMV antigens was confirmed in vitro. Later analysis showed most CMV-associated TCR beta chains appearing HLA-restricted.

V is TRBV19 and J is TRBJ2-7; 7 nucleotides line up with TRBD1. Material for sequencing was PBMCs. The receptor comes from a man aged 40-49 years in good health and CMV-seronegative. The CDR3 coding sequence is TGTGCCAGTAGTATAGATAAGGGGGCTATCAACGAGCAGTACTTC. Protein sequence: CASSIDKGAINEQYF.